This TCR beta chain originates from a study of T cells in Graves' hyperthyroidism and ophthalmopathy. From RNA transcripts, TCR beta CDR3 regions were amplified. When the TCR CDR3 underwent first-round RT-PCR, the HTBI primer set was used. MiXCR was run by TCRdb on the multiplex PCR reads, yielding one entry per CDR3 protein. This repertoire shows over 450,000 distinct CDR3 sequences, approximately 15% found once; its top ten account for under 20%. The TCR comes from a woman between 18 and 29 years old with Graves' hyperthyroidism. Sequenced: blood.

The chain's CDR3 is CASSDPSGSSPSTDTQYF. The CDR3 nucleotides read TGCGCCAGCAGTGATCCTAGCGGGAGTTCCCCTAGCACAGATACGCAGTATTTT. The chain uses TRBV10-2 and TRBJ2-3, with 10 bases lining up with TRBD2. Germline V gene lookup returns CDR1 WSHSY and CDR2 SAAADI. The length of the CDR3 is 18 residues. The J segment lost 0 bases and the V segment lost 3 bases, leaving 9 bases of the junction unmatched.